One and the same sample provided the 9 T cell receptor beta chains below, sequenced in a study of blood T cell repertoires in COVID-19. Using immunoSEQ multiplex PCR, the repertoire was profiled, and TCRdb retains in-frame clones only, with some absent. The repertoire holds about 230,000 clones, with 75% to 90% as singletons. The sequencing sample was made of PBMCs or T cells enriched from blood (not recorded which). These receptor sequences come from a young woman who had been exposed to COVID-19.

The gene calls are TRBV7-2 and TRBJ1-1; D remains ambiguous. Trimming left V 3 bases short and J 0 bases short, with 11 bases between. The CDR3 sequence is 15 residues long. CDR1 is SGHTA and CDR2 is FQGNSA in the germline V gene. CDR3: CASSFPRSMNTEAFF. CDR3 bases: TGTGCCAGCAGCTTCCCCAGATCCATGAACACTGAAGCTTTCTTT.

The V call is TRBV29-1, the J call TRBJ2-7, with D perhaps TRBD1 (7 bases). V was shortened by 7 bases and J by 1 base, with 14 bases between the two germline ends. This CDR3 spans 13 amino acids. CDR1 and CDR2 (germline): SQVTM, ANQGSEA. This CDR3 is CSATGEESYEQYF. The CDR3 region has the DNA TGCAGCGCTACAGGGGAGGAATCCTACGAGCAGTACTTC.

The V and J genes are TRBV29-1 and TRBJ2-1, with TRBD2 matching 11 bases. Germline-derived CDR1 and CDR2 are SQVTM and ANQGSEA. Trimming removed 6 bases from V and 5 bases from J; junction bases left unmatched: 12. The CDR3 extends over 16 amino acids. This CDR3 is CSVRNPTSGRHNEQFF. In nucleotides, the CDR3 is TGCAGCGTGAGGAACCCCACTAGCGGGAGACACAATGAGCAGTTCTTC.

The V and J genes are TRBV30 and TRBJ1-6; 10 nucleotides match TRBD1. The CDR3 sequence is 17 residues long. Germline values: CDR1 GTSNPN, CDR2 SVGIG (reference sequence). Germline trimming cut 2 bases from V and 9 bases from J; bases unmatched to any gene: 13. In nucleotides, the CDR3 is TGTGCCTGGAGTTACCGGACAGGGGGATACTTGACTTCACCCCTCCACTTT. Amino acid sequence: CAWSYRTGGYLTSPLHF.

CDR3 region: CASSSGQGSQPQHF. The CDR3 nucleotides read TGTGCCAGCAGTTCTGGACAGGGTAGTCAGCCCCAGCATTTT. The chain recombines TRBV28 with TRBJ1-5, with 8 bases aligning to TRBD1. The junction had 5 bases not matched to a gene; V was cut back by 4 bases and J by 6 bases. CDR1 MDHEN and CDR2 SYDVKM come from the germline V gene. The CDR3 consists of 14 residues.

The gene calls are TRBV2 and TRBJ2-2; D is ambiguous. In germline, CDR1 is SNHLY, CDR2 FYNNEI. CDR3 length equals 14 residues. The ends were cut back, 7 bases at V and 2 bases at J, with 11 bases in the middle. The CDR3 protein is CASTKERNTGELFF. The CDR3, as DNA: TGTGCCAGCACAAAGGAGCGTAACACCGGGGAGCTGTTTTTT.

The chain links TRBV3-1 (or the pseudogene TRBV3-2) to TRBJ2-7; 12 bases line up with TRBD2. Germline assignment: CDR1 LGHDT and CDR2 YNNKEL (reference sequence). Trimming at V came to 5 bases and at J to 11 bases, leaving 7 bases not matched to a gene. CDR3 length: 13 residues. The CDR3 sequence: CASSSNLAGGEYF. The DNA of the CDR3 is TGTGCCAGCAGCTCGAACCTAGCGGGAGGGGAGTACTTC.

This chain links TRBV6-5 with TRBJ2-7; 8 positions agree with TRBD1. The J segment lost 5 bases and the V segment lost 2 bases, leaving 8 bases of the junction unmatched. In germline, CDR1 is MNHEY, CDR2 SVGAGI. CDR3 length: 15 residues. The CDR3 here is CASSYPGGGHNEQYF. CDR3 bases: TGTGCCAGCAGTTACCCAGGGGGCGGTCACAACGAGCAGTACTTC.

The chain recombines TRBV7-8 with TRBJ2-7; 8 bases align to TRBD1. Losses at the gene ends were 5 bases for V and 1 base for J; bases not matched to a gene: 7. CDR1 and CDR2 (germline): SGHVS, FQNEAQ. This CDR3 has 15 residues. The CDR3, as DNA: TGTGCCAGCAGCCCACAGGGGGACCTTTCCTACGAGCAGTACTTC. Its translation is CASSPQGDLSYEQYF.